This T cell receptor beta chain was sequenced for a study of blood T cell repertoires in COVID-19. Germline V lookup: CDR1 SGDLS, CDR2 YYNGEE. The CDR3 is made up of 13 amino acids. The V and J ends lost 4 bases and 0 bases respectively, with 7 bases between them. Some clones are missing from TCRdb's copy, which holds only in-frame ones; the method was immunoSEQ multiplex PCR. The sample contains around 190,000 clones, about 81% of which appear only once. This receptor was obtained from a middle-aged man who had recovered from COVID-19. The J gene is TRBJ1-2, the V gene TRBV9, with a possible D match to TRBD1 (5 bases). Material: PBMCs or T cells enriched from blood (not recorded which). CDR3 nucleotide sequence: TGTGCCAGCAGCCCAGGGTCTAACTATGGCTACACCTTC. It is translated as CASSPGSNYGYTF.